The 20 T cell receptor beta chains below all came from one sample that was sequenced in a study of CD8 T cells in Susac syndrome. A quantity of 0.5 to 1 ug RNA underwent reverse transcription using random hexamers. One entry per CDR3 protein, called by TCRdb with MiXCR from the immunoSEQ multiplex PCR reads. In the table there are approximately 100,000 distinct CDR3 sequences, around 92% of which are singletons. Sequencing was done on a sample of CD8+ T cells from PBMCs. These receptors originate from a human donor in good health.

The chain has TRBV6-5 and TRBJ1-2; unclear D gene. Trimming removed 0 bases at V and 4 bases at J, with 15 bases between. This CDR3 spans 16 amino acids. In germline, CDR1 is MNHEY, CDR2 SVGAGI. The DNA for the CDR3 is TGTGCCAGCAGTTACTCGATCCCTATTTACTCCTATGGCTACACCTTC. This codes for CASSYSIPIYSYGYTF.

The chain links TRBV7-9 to TRBJ2-1; 7 bases are shared with TRBD2. CDR1 is SEHNR and CDR2 is FQNEAQ in the germline V gene (reference sequence). V was clipped by 5 bases and J by 6 bases; unmatched bases: 16. This CDR3 region has 17 residues. The CDR3 loop is CASSPRSGTNGGNEQFF. CDR3 nucleotide sequence: TGTGCCAGCAGCCCCAGAAGTGGGACTAACGGCGGCAATGAGCAGTTCTTC.

This chain connects TRBV11-1 to TRBJ2-7; no reliable D call. Germline-derived CDR1 and CDR2 are SGHAT and FQDESV (reference sequence). V shed 1 base and J shed 6 bases, with 19 bases lying between them. The CDR3 loop spans 16 amino acids. Here the CDR3 reads CASSLVPTVASREQYF. CDR3 nucleotide sequence: TGTGCCAGCAGCTTAGTCCCCACCGTCGCGTCCCGCGAGCAGTACTTC.

The rearrangement uses TRBV12-3 or TRBV12-4 and TRBJ2-1, with TRBD1 identical over 8 bases. The V and J ends lost 5 bases and 0 bases, in that order; junction bases with no gene match: 12. This CDR3 region has 18 residues. CDR3 amino acids: CASSGDRNDPRSYNEQFF. In DNA form, the CDR3 reads TGTGCCAGCAGTGGGGACAGGAATGATCCTCGCTCCTACAATGAGCAGTTCTTC.

The V gene is TRBV20-1, the J gene TRBJ1-5; D perhaps matches TRBD1 (6 bases). Between the trimmed V and J ends, which lost 0 bases and 0 bases, there was a span of 15 bases. Germline V lookup: CDR1 DFQATT, CDR2 SNEGSKA (reference sequence). CDR3 length: 17 residues. CDR3 region: CSARDGGGDYSNQPQHF. The CDR3 nucleotides are TGCAGTGCTAGAGACGGGGGGGGCGATTATAGCAATCAGCCCCAGCATTTT.

CDR3 protein: CASSNLPAALGTYNEQFF. The CDR3 nucleotides read TGTGCCAGCAGCAACCTTCCGGCCGCGCTAGGCACCTACAATGAGCAGTTCTTC. The genes are TRBV11-2 and TRBJ2-1; D unclear. The CDR3 spans 18 residues. Germline loops: CDR1 SGHAT, CDR2 FQNNGV. The germline V and J ends were trimmed by 5 bases and 2 bases, with 22 bases remaining between them.

The gene calls are TRBV2 and TRBJ1-6, with a weak D call TRBD1 (5 bases). Trimming pared 6 bases from V and 10 bases from J, leaving 16 bases between. Germline values: CDR1 SNHLY, CDR2 FYNNEI. The CDR3 length is 14 residues. DNA of the CDR3: TGTGCCAGCAGGGGCGACGACAGTATGTCACCCCTCCACTTT. Translation: CASRGDDSMSPLHF. The variable domain in full, with the rest retrieved from reference TRBV2 and TRBJ1-6, is EPEVTQTPSHQVTQMGQEVILRCVPISNHLYFYWYRQILGQKVEFLVSFYNNEISEKSEIFDDQFSVERPDGSNFTLKIRSTKLEDSAMYFCASRGDDSMSPLHFGNGTRLTVT.

V usage is TRBV5-1 and J usage is TRBJ1-1, with 8 bases identical to TRBD1. Trimming at V came to 3 bases and at J to 3 bases, leaving 10 bases not matched to a gene. Germline V gene data show CDR1 as SGHRS and CDR2 as YFSETQ. This CDR3 contains 16 residues. CDR3 in amino acids: CASSSRPGGQDTEAFF. CDR3 coding DNA: TGCGCCAGCAGCTCGAGGCCAGGGGGCCAGGACACTGAAGCTTTCTTT.

The rearrangement joins TRBV18 to TRBJ2-5; D remains unclear. Germline V gives CDR1 KGHSH, CDR2 LQKENI. Between the trimmed V and J ends, which lost 2 bases and 4 bases, there was a span of 14 bases. The CDR3 consists of 15 residues. CDR3 DNA sequence: TGTGCCAGCTCACCAACCTCCAGTCTTGGAGAGACCCAGTACTTC. Encoded protein: CASSPTSSLGETQYF.

This chain links TRBV11-2 with TRBJ2-5; D is tentatively TRBD1 or TRBD2 (5 bases each). The germline V and J ends were trimmed by 7 bases and 2 bases, with 11 bases remaining between them. The CDR3 runs to 13 residues. Germline V CDR1 and CDR2: SGHAT, FQNNGV. CDR3 sequence reads: CASTLGVQETQYF. CDR3 bases: TGTGCCAGCACCTTGGGGGTGCAAGAGACCCAGTACTTC.

V is TRBV7-9 and J is TRBJ1-4; a weak D match, TRBD1 (6 bases). In germline, CDR1 is SEHNR, CDR2 FQNEAQ (reference sequence). V was trimmed by 3 bases and J by 8 bases, leaving 13 bases between them. The CDR3 length is 14 residues. CDR3 in amino acids: CASSLGRGNEKLFF. The DNA of the CDR3 is TGTGCCAGCAGCTTGGGCAGGGGAAACGAAAAACTGTTTTTT.

The rearrangement links TRBV12-3 or TRBV12-4 to TRBJ2-7; 7 nucleotides match TRBD1. The junction had 9 bases not matched to a gene; V was cut back by 7 bases and J by 0 bases. There are 15 residues in the CDR3. Here the CDR3 DNA reads TGTGCCAGCAAAGAACAGGGGTCGAGCTCCTACGAGCAGTACTTC. Translated: CASKEQGSSSYEQYF.

This clonotype was recorded once. The gene calls are TRBV3-1 and TRBJ2-3; the D is unclear. This CDR3 contains 12 residues. V lost 3 bases to trimming and J lost 6 bases, with 7 bases between them. CDR1 and CDR2 from the germline V gene are LGHDT and YNNKEL (reference sequence). DNA for the CDR3: TGTGCCAGCAGCCAGCTTGGGGATACGCAGTATTTT. As protein: CASSQLGDTQYF.

This chain connects TRBV14 to TRBJ2-7, with D maybe TRBD1 (6 bases). V was pared by 0 bases and J by 2 bases, with 17 bases between. CDR3 length: 17 amino acids. In germline, CDR1 is SGHDN, CDR2 FVKESK. The DNA for the CDR3 is TGTGCCAGCAGCCAAGAAGGACGTTTTGGACAGCCCTACGAGCAGTACTTC. This sequence encodes CASSQEGRFGQPYEQYF.

This clonotype was found once. V is TRBV6-5 and J is TRBJ2-3; D is perhaps TRBD2 (7 bases). V lost 4 bases, J lost 7 bases, and 21 bases lay in between. In germline, CDR1 is MNHEY, CDR2 SVGAGI. The CDR3 spans 16 residues. DNA for the CDR3: TGTGCCAGCAGTTGGGGAAATGCGGGGGCATTGAATACGCAGTATTTT. Amino acid sequence: CASSWGNAGALNTQYF.

This clonotype is a singleton in its sample. The rearrangement uses TRBV27 and TRBJ2-1; TRBD2 is a possible D gene (6 bases). Germline V gene data show CDR1 as MNHEY and CDR2 as SMNVEV (reference sequence). Trimming stripped 3 bases from V and 8 bases from J, with 14 bases between. This CDR3 contains 14 residues. The CDR3: CASSLLAQVDEQFF. The CDR3 DNA is TGTGCCAGCAGTTTGCTAGCGCAGGTAGATGAGCAGTTCTTC.

This chain links TRBV7-3 with TRBJ1-4; no clear D gene. This CDR3 is built from 12 residues. Between the trimmed V and J ends, which lost 5 bases and 7 bases, there was a span of 8 bases. CDR1 is SGHTA, CDR2 FQGTGA, per germline. CDR3 bases: TGTGCCAGCAGCCCCAACGGTGAAAAACTGTTTTTT. Protein product: CASSPNGEKLFF.

V and J are TRBV3-1 and TRBJ2-1; 10 bases match TRBD2. The ends lost 0 bases at V and 2 bases at J; junction bases unmatched: 7. CDR1 LGHDT and CDR2 YNNKEL come from the germline V gene (reference sequence). The CDR3 covers 18 residues. This CDR3 is CASSQDSLAGRPYNEQFF. CDR3 DNA: TGTGCCAGCAGCCAAGATTCACTAGCGGGACGTCCCTACAATGAGCAGTTCTTC.

The chain is built from TRBV27 and TRBJ2-5; no clear D. V was pared by 0 bases and J by 4 bases, with 6 bases between. CDR1 is MNHEY and CDR2 is SMNVEV in the germline V gene (reference sequence). The CDR3 sequence is 13 residues long. The CDR3 DNA sequence: TGTGCCAGCAGTTTATCTAGTCGAGAGACCCAGTACTTC. This encodes CASSLSSRETQYF.

This clonotype was observed once. The chain links TRBV18 to TRBJ1-2; D unresolved. The CDR3 covers 16 residues. The ends were cut back, 5 bases at V and 8 bases at J, with 24 bases in the middle. The germline V gene has CDR1 KGHSH and CDR2 LQKENI. CDR3 DNA: TGTGCCAGCTCAAAATCGCCGGGTTTATTAGTCGAGGGCTACACCTTC. Translated: CASSKSPGLLVEGYTF.